The 24 T cell receptor beta chains given below trace back to one sample, sequenced in a study of CD8+ T cells in alopecia areata. Treatment here: oral pan-JAK inhibitor, 5-10 mg twice daily. RNA was isolated and reverse transcribed to cDNA, the sequencing template. The repertoire was sequenced with immunoSEQ multiplex PCR; TCRdb's copy has only in-frame clones and lacks some. The table shows about 290,000 clones, with about three fifths occurring only once. Material: CD4+ T cells sorted from blood, obtained at week 24, from a patient treated with tofacitinib. The receptors here all came from a human donor with alopecia areata.

The V and J genes are TRBV5-6 and TRBJ2-1; tentative D call: TRBD1 (6 bases). Germline V CDR1 and CDR2: SGHDT, YYEEEE. The CDR3 is 14 amino acids. Trimming cost V 1 base and J 11 bases, with 16 bases left between them. The CDR3 loop is CASSLKLLGHKQFF. CDR3 bases: TGTGCCAGCAGCTTGAAACTCTTGGGACATAAGCAGTTCTTC.

This clone was picked up a small number of times. V and J are TRBV27 and TRBJ2-1, with D possibly matching TRBD2 (6 bases). Germline CDR1 is MNHEY and CDR2 is SMNVEV (reference sequence). V lost 3 bases and J 2 bases, leaving 8 bases between the germline ends. The CDR3 extends over 14 amino acids. The CDR3, as DNA: TGTGCCAGCAGTTTGGAGGGCCCCTACAATGAGCAGTTCTTC. This encodes CASSLEGPYNEQFF.

The rearrangement joins TRBV27 to TRBJ1-6; D is unresolved. The germline V gene encodes CDR1 MNHEY and CDR2 SMNVEV (reference sequence). The CDR3 contains 16 residues. V was trimmed by 5 bases and J by 4 bases, leaving 15 bases between them. CDR3 bases: TGTGCCAGCAGTAACCTTAAGGCTGGATATAATTCACCCCTCCACTTT. Encoded protein: CASSNLKAGYNSPLHF.

This clone appeared a single time. The chain couples TRBV9 to TRBJ2-7; perhaps D is TRBD1 or TRBD2 (5 bases each). Trimming removed 0 bases from V and 6 bases from J, with 13 bases in between. CDR3 size: 14 residues. Germline CDR1 reads SGDLS; CDR2 reads YYNGEE. This CDR3 reads CASSVGPGRSEQYF. The CDR3 nucleotides read TGTGCCAGCAGCGTAGGTCCAGGGAGATCCGAGCAGTACTTC.

V is TRBV29-1 and J is TRBJ1-1; the D is unclear. The CDR3 is 13 residues long. V was shortened by 7 bases and J by 1 base, with 13 bases between the two germline ends. Germline V gives CDR1 SQVTM, CDR2 ANQGSEA. As DNA, the CDR3 is TGCAGCGCCTTAGGGTGGGGGAACACTGAAGCTTTCTTT. It yields the protein CSALGWGNTEAFF.

V and J are TRBV28 and TRBJ1-5, with 8 bases identical to TRBD1. Losses at the gene ends were 3 bases for V and 6 bases for J; bases not matched to a gene: 7. The CDR3 loop spans 15 amino acids. Per germline, CDR1 MDHEN and CDR2 SYDVKM. Here the CDR3 DNA reads TGTGCCAGCAGTTTTGCAGGGGGCGGGAGTCAGCCCCAGCATTTT. This translates into CASSFAGGGSQPQHF.

V is TRBV2 and J is TRBJ1-5, with 12 bases identical to TRBD1. CDR1 is SNHLY, CDR2 FYNNEI, per germline. The CDR3 is 14 amino acids. Trimming removed 6 bases from V and 5 bases from J; junction bases left unmatched: 2. CDR3 DNA: TGTGCCAGCAGCGGGGACAGGGGGCATCAGCCCCAGCATTTT. The encoded protein is CASSGDRGHQPQHF.

The genes are TRBV7-2 and TRBJ1-5, with D unresolved. Germline values: CDR1 SGHTA, CDR2 FQGNSA. The V gene lost 8 bases and the J gene lost 10 bases, with 12 bases spanning the gap. The CDR3 length is 11 residues. In DNA, the CDR3 is TGTGCCAGCGGATTAGCGGAACCCCAGCATTTT. Translation: CASGLAEPQHF.

The J gene is TRBJ1-5, the V gene TRBV4-2; 7 bases agree with TRBD1. After removal of 0 bases from V and 2 bases from J, the junction contained 1 base not matched to a gene. CDR3 length: 15 residues. The germline gives CDR1 LGHNA, CDR2 YNFKEQ. CDR3 sequence: CASSQDTGGNQPQHF. The CDR3 nucleotides are TGTGCCAGCAGCCAAGATACAGGGGGCAATCAGCCCCAGCATTTT.

This clone was observed a handful of times. J is TRBJ1-4 and V is TRBV15, with D unresolved. CDR3 length equals 17 residues. Trimming pared 0 bases from V and 6 bases from J, leaving 17 bases between. Germline CDR1 and CDR2: LNHNV and YYDKDF (reference sequence). CDR3 DNA sequence: TGTGCCACCAGCAGAGATGGTCTGGGCAGGAGTGATGAAAAACTGTTTTTT. It encodes CATSRDGLGRSDEKLFF.

This clone has just a few counts. The genes are TRBV11-2 and TRBJ2-1, with a weak D call TRBD1 (5 bases). V dropped 2 bases and J dropped 7 bases, with 9 bases sitting between them. This CDR3 has 13 residues. CDR1 and CDR2 from the germline V gene are SGHAT and FQNNGV. CDR3 DNA: TGTGCCAGCAGCTTACAGGGTCTGAATGAGCAGTTCTTC. Translation gives CASSLQGLNEQFF. The full variable domain, with the rest looked up from reference TRBV11-2 and TRBJ2-1, is EAGVAQSPRYKIIEKRQSVAFWCNPISGHATLYWYQQILGQGPKLLIQFQNNGVVDDSQLPKDRFSAERLKGVDSTLKIQPAKLEDSAVYLCASSLQGLNEQFFGPGTRLTVL.

The CDR3 here is CASSQGAGVQPQHF. CDR3 coding DNA: TGCGCCAGCAGCCAAGGGGCAGGGGTTCAGCCCCAGCATTTT. The rearrangement links TRBV4-1 to TRBJ1-5, with a tentative D call TRBD1 (6 bases). Trimming took off 1 base at V and 6 bases at J, with 10 bases between the two ends. Germline-derived CDR1 and CDR2 are MGHRA and YSYEKL. The CDR3 spans 14 residues.

This rearrangement joins TRBV2 to TRBJ2-5, with D unclear. V lost 2 bases to trimming and J lost 7 bases, with 11 bases between them. Per the germline V gene, CDR1 is SNHLY and CDR2 is FYNNEI. The CDR3 length is 13 residues. Here the CDR3 reads CASSERPPGTQYF. The DNA of the CDR3 is TGTGCCAGCAGTGAAAGACCCCCAGGGACCCAGTACTTC. The full variable domain, in which reference TRBV2 and TRBJ2-5 provide the parts outside the CDR3, is EPEVTQTPSHQVTQMGQEVILRCVPISNHLYFYWYRQILGQKVEFLVSFYNNEISEKSEIFDDQFSVERPDGSNFTLKIRSTKLEDSAMYFCASSERPPGTQYFGPGTRLLVL.

The chain links TRBV13 to TRBJ2-5, with 12 nucleotides matching TRBD2. The V gene end was trimmed by 4 bases and the J gene end by 5 bases; junction bases not matched to a gene: 8. This CDR3 is built from 16 residues. Germline CDR1 and CDR2: PRHDT and FYEKMQ (reference sequence). This chain's CDR3 is CASSSYRLAGGETQYF. For the CDR3, the DNA is TGTGCCAGCAGCTCCTACCGTCTAGCGGGGGGGGAGACCCAGTACTTC.

The chain carries TRBV25-1 and TRBJ1-2; 10 bases align to TRBD1. The trim removed 8 bases at V and 8 bases at J, leaving 8 bases unmatched. The CDR3 contains 13 residues. In germline, CDR1 is MGHDK, CDR2 SYGVNS. The CDR3 loop is CASSPGTGVGYTF. CDR3 bases: TGTGCCAGCTCCCCCGGGACAGGGGTGGGCTACACCTTC.

This clone was counted between two and nine times. The chain uses TRBV7-2 and TRBJ2-4; weak D call: TRBD2 (5 bases). Trimming cost V 1 base and J 1 base, with 17 bases left between them. The germline V gene has CDR1 SGHTA and CDR2 FQGNSA. This CDR3 is 18 amino acids long. CDR3 nucleotide sequence: TGTGCCAGCAGCTTAGGGTCCTCGGGAAGTGGGGCCAAAAACATTCAGTACTTC. Its protein product is CASSLGSSGSGAKNIQYF.

This rearrangement joins TRBV27 to TRBJ2-3, with 7 bases aligning to TRBD2. CDR3 length: 15 residues. Germline-derived CDR1 and CDR2 are MNHEY and SMNVEV (reference sequence). V lost 4 bases, J lost 5 bases, and 9 bases stayed unmatched. This CDR3 is CASSSPSGEEDTQYF. CDR3 in DNA: TGTGCCAGCAGTTCACCCAGCGGGGAGGAAGATACGCAGTATTTT.

This clone was found once. The chain joins TRBV11-1 to TRBJ1-5; no clear D. V was trimmed by 6 bases and J by 2 bases, leaving 11 bases between them. CDR1 and CDR2 (germline): SGHAT, FQDESV (reference sequence). The CDR3 length is 14 residues. The CDR3 loop is CASSPPTGNQPQHF. In DNA form, the CDR3 reads TGTGCCAGCAGTCCTCCAACAGGCAATCAGCCCCAGCATTTT.

The genes are TRBV7-8 and TRBJ2-6; D may be TRBD1 (5 bases). The CDR3 runs to 15 residues. Germline values: CDR1 SGHVS, CDR2 FQNEAQ. Trimming stripped 7 bases from V and 4 bases from J, with 14 bases between. The CDR3 DNA sequence: TGTGCCAGCATACGTGGGGCAGGAGGGGCCAACGTCCTGACTTTC. Translated, it gives CASIRGAGGANVLTF.

The J gene is TRBJ2-5, the V gene TRBV30, with a weak D call TRBD1 (5 bases). This CDR3 has 12 residues. CDR1 GTSNPN and CDR2 SVGIG come from the germline V gene (reference sequence). Between the trimmed V and J ends, which lost 1 base and 2 bases, there was a span of 5 bases. In DNA form, the CDR3 reads TGTGCCTGGAGTGACAGGCAAGAGACCCAGTACTTC. This translates into CAWSDRQETQYF.

The J gene is TRBJ2-5, the V gene TRBV30; D is perhaps TRBD2 (5 bases). The CDR3 has 14 amino acids. Per the germline V gene, CDR1 is GTSNPN and CDR2 is SVGIG (reference sequence). Trimming shortened V by 1 base and J by 5 bases, and 14 bases separated the two germline ends. This CDR3 reads CAWSAGRVLETQYF. The CDR3 DNA reads as TGTGCCTGGAGTGCGGGAAGGGTCTTGGAGACCCAGTACTTC.

The J gene is TRBJ1-1, the V gene TRBV29-1; D call uncertain. Germline-derived CDR1 and CDR2 are SQVTM and ANQGSEA. This CDR3 is built from 12 residues. The V and J ends lost 7 bases and 4 bases respectively, with 13 bases between them. Here the CDR3 reads CSAMNGPTEAFF. In DNA, the CDR3 is TGCAGCGCTATGAACGGCCCCACTGAAGCTTTCTTT.

This sequence joins TRBV5-1 and TRBJ2-7; D not certain. The CDR3 covers 11 residues. V shed 5 bases and J shed 0 bases, with 3 bases lying between them. CDR1 SGHRS and CDR2 YFSETQ come from the germline V gene. The CDR3 loop is CASRDSYEQYF. In DNA form, the CDR3 reads TGCGCCAGCAGGGACTCCTACGAGCAGTACTTC.

V gene TRBV28 combines with J gene TRBJ2-1, with D possibly matching TRBD1 (6 bases). Germline V gene lookup returns CDR1 MDHEN and CDR2 SYDVKM. The CDR3 spans 13 residues. Trimming took 6 bases from V and 5 from J, leaving 11 bases between them. The CDR3 DNA is TGTGCCAGCAGGAGGACAGCAAACAATGAGCAGTTCTTC. Residues: CASRRTANNEQFF.